This T cell receptor beta chain was recovered during a study of T cells in Graves' hyperthyroidism and ophthalmopathy. The wider study: Staff took peripheral blood when the initial diagnosis was made, before any treatment began. Regarding the study as a whole: Among thyroid clonotypes expanded above 0.001, most also appeared in blood.

The PBMCs were taken from 10 ml of fresh peripheral blood. The CDR3 length is 13 residues. V was cut by 10 bases and J by 9 bases, with 19 bases left in between. Germline V gene data show CDR1 as SGHAT and CDR2 as FQNNGV. The investigators amplified TCR beta CDR3 regions from RNA transcripts. First-round RT-PCR targeting the TCR CDR3 was performed with the HTBI primer set. TCRdb reanalysed the multiplex PCR reads using MiXCR and keeps one entry per CDR3 protein. The profile shows some 210,000 distinct CDR3 sequences, 17% of them singletons. Ten or more counts support this clonotype. The antigen is undetermined.

The material sequenced was blood. The TCR originated in a man aged 50 to 60 with Graves' hyperthyroidism. The genes are TRBV11-2 and TRBJ2-4; TRBD2 might be the D (6 bases). CDR3 sequence reads: CAIQIIRGSIQYF. DNA for the CDR3: TGTGCCATCCAGATCATCCGGGGGAGCATTCAGTACTTC. Variable domain in full (rest from reference TRBV11-2 and TRBJ2-4): EAGVAQSPRYKIIEKRQSVAFWCNPISGHATLYWYQQILGQGPKLLIQFQNNGVVDDSQLPKDRFSAERLKGVDSTLKIQPAKLEDSAVYLCAIQIIRGSIQYFGAGTRLSVL.